This T cell receptor (beta chain) was observed in a study of control samples from healthy donors and cancer patients (dated by TCRdb to the early 2020s). The germline V end is reduced by 0 bases and the J end by 6 bases; junction bases left unmatched: 4. CDR1 and CDR2 were assigned from the germline V gene as ENHRY and SYGVKD. The CDR3 has 15 amino acids, counting the end cysteine and phenylalanine. Of all the DNA, just the CDR3 is kept, 45 bases in frame from base 1. Library preparation employed the immunoSEQ multiplex PCR assay. The immuneACCESS repertoire file appears here via TCRdb, limited to in-frame rearrangements. These files lack a portion of the clones; in checked studies, under half of the deficit traces to unresolved V genes, and the cause of the others is not known. In this sample the table shows about 100,000 clones, more than 85% of which occur a single time. Approximately 20% of the sample belongs to the ten largest clones.

As for this clone: Its target antigen remains unknown. No much larger clone is present one base from it, and per-base qualities are unavailable.

The sequenced sample consisted of blood. This chain joins TRBV10-3 to TRBJ1-2, with TRBD1 identical over 10 junction bases. The source is a woman in her fifties or sixties in good health. The DNA is as follows: TGTGCCATCAGTGAGTCGACAGGGGGCAAAAATGGCTACACCTTC. Its product reads: CAISESTGGKNGYTF.